Below, 27 T cell receptor beta chains from the same sample are listed, as sequenced in a study of HIV-infected patients and healthy controls. Follow-up blood was drawn about 14 weeks, roughly three months, after antiretroviral therapy began. Whole blood was used without fractionation, so all unsorted peripheral T cells were included. Reverse transcription used 500 to 550 ng RNA and constant-region primers for alpha and beta. Separate chain-specific third strand synthesis with multiplexing indices produced the alpha and beta libraries. A single record per CDR3 protein comes from TCRdb applying MiXCR to the 5' RACE reads. The sample holds around 4,000 distinct CDR3 sequences, around 9% seen once. The sample here was blood, taken during antiretroviral therapy. These receptors all come from an adult with HIV infection.

At least ten counts were recorded for this clonotype. The CDR3 nucleotides are TGCAGTGCTAGAGATAAGGAGGGGCTTGAAGCTTTCTTT. As protein: CSARDKEGLEAFF. This chain connects TRBV20-1 to TRBJ1-1; weak D call: TRBD1 (5 bases). This CDR3 has 13 amino acids. Per germline, CDR1 DFQATT and CDR2 SNEGSKA (reference sequence). The ends were cut back, 0 bases at V and 7 bases at J, with 12 bases in the middle.

This clonotype is judged medium-sized. V and J are TRBV6-4 and TRBJ2-3; 10 bases fit TRBD2. This CDR3 is 15 amino acids long. Looked up from germline, CDR1 is MRHNA and CDR2 is SNTAGT. V lost 0 bases, J lost 4 bases, and 1 base stayed unmatched. The CDR3 loop is CASSDSSGGADTQYF. The CDR3 nucleotides are TGTGCCAGCAGTGACTCGAGCGGGGGGGCAGATACGCAGTATTTT.

This clonotype has ten or more counts. The rearrangement links TRBV29-1 to TRBJ2-3, with D perhaps TRBD1 or TRBD2 (5 bases each). Trimming cost V 4 bases and J 2 bases, with 13 bases left between them. The CDR3 is 14 residues long. CDR1 and CDR2 from the germline V gene are SQVTM and ANQGSEA. Written as DNA, the CDR3 is TGCAGCGTTGTTAAGAGGGGAACCACAGATACGCAGTATTTT. It codes for CSVVKRGTTDTQYF.

The sample holds a few counts of this clonotype. The V and J genes are TRBV30 and TRBJ2-7; a weak D match, TRBD1 (6 bases). CDR1 and CDR2 from the germline V gene are GTSNPN and SVGIG (reference sequence). Deletions cut 8 bases from V and 1 base from J, with 12 bases between. CDR3 length: 12 residues. The DNA of the CDR3 is TGTGCCCGAGCCGACAGGTCCTACGAGCAGTACTTC. This encodes CARADRSYEQYF.

This chain's CDR3 is CASSLEGRGTDTQYF. In DNA, the CDR3 is TGTGCCAGCAGCTTGGAGGGCAGGGGCACAGATACGCAGTATTTT. The rearrangement uses TRBV5-4 and TRBJ2-3, with a tentative D call TRBD1 (5 bases). Germline V gene sequence: CDR1 SGHNT, CDR2 YYREEE (reference sequence). V lost 0 bases, J lost 1 base, and 9 bases lay in between. This CDR3 has 15 amino acids.

This clonotype was observed many times. The chain joins TRBV5-1 to TRBJ2-2, with D unresolved. V dropped 4 bases and J dropped 6 bases, with 16 bases sitting between them. Germline CDR1 reads SGHRS; CDR2 reads YFSETQ. CDR3 length equals 15 residues. The CDR3 bases are TGCGCCAGCAGCCTGGCCCTCAACCCCGCCGGGGAGCTGTTTTTT. It codes for CASSLALNPAGELFF.

This clonotype is classed as medium-sized. The V gene is TRBV7-9, the J gene TRBJ2-7; D is uncertain. The length of the CDR3 is 12 residues. Germline V CDR1 and CDR2: SEHNR, FQNEAQ (reference sequence). Between the trimmed V and J ends, which lost 1 base and 2 bases, there was a span of 3 bases. The CDR3 region is CASSLGAYEQYF. The CDR3, as DNA: TGTGCCAGCAGCTTAGGGGCCTACGAGCAGTACTTC.

By frequency in the sample, this clonotype is medium-sized. The rearrangement links TRBV5-1 to TRBJ2-7; 10 bases match TRBD2. The CDR3 is made up of 15 amino acids. Trimming cost V 4 bases and J 2 bases; bases outside gene matches: 6. Germline lookup yields CDR1 SGHRS and CDR2 YFSETQ. The CDR3 DNA is TGCGCCAGCAGCACCCGACTAGCGGGTCCCTACGAGCAGTACTTC. Residues: CASSTRLAGPYEQYF.

This clonotype came up many times. The genes are TRBV20-1 and TRBJ1-6; D unresolved. V lost 6 bases and J 3 bases, leaving 12 bases between the germline ends. This CDR3 region has 14 residues. Germline CDR1 reads DFQATT; CDR2 reads SNEGSKA (reference sequence). The CDR3 DNA reads as TGCAGTGCCGGGAGGGCAGTCTATAATTCACCCCTCCACTTT. This codes for CSAGRAVYNSPLHF.

The sample holds many counts of this clonotype. The chain employs TRBV5-1 and TRBJ1-2; D ambiguous. The length of the CDR3 is 12 residues. Trimming cost V 0 bases and J 8 bases, with 8 bases left between them. Germline lookup yields CDR1 SGHRS and CDR2 YFSETQ. CDR3 sequence reads: CASSLDGKGYTF. The CDR3 region has the DNA TGCGCCAGCAGCTTGGACGGGAAAGGCTACACCTTC.

This clonotype was recorded at least ten times. This sequence joins TRBV12-3 or TRBV12-4 and TRBJ2-2, with D maybe TRBD2 (5 bases). The CDR3 extends over 18 amino acids. V lost 3 bases and J 6 bases, leaving 23 bases between the germline ends. Here the CDR3 DNA reads TGTGCCAGCAGTTTCTCGGGGTTAGCTCAGAGTCGCGCCGGGGAGCTGTTTTTT. This translates into CASSFSGLAQSRAGELFF.

J is TRBJ1-6 and V is TRBV12-3 or TRBV12-4; D remains ambiguous. This CDR3 region has 12 residues. Trimming pared 3 bases from V and 7 bases from J, leaving 4 bases between. The CDR3 nucleotides read TGTGCCAGCAGTTTGATGAATTCACCCCTCCACTTT. As protein: CASSLMNSPLHF.

This clonotype is categorized as medium-sized (0.01 to 0.1%). This rearrangement joins TRBV7-9 to TRBJ2-7, with TRBD2 matching over 9 bases. J lost 5 bases, V lost 2 bases, and 7 bases had no gene match. Germline CDR1 reads SEHNR; CDR2 reads FQNEAQ (reference sequence). The CDR3 is 15 amino acids. CDR3 nucleotides: TGTGCCAGCAGCTTATTAGCTAGCGGGGAAGACGAGCAGTACTTC. Its protein is CASSLLASGEDEQYF.

This clonotype ranks as medium-sized. The chain couples TRBV12-3 or TRBV12-4 to TRBJ2-1; the D gene is possibly TRBD2 (7 bases). This CDR3 has 15 amino acids. Trimming left V 2 bases short and J 10 bases short, with 18 bases between. The CDR3 sequence is CASSLSSGGSREQFF. CDR3 nucleotide sequence: TGTGCCAGCAGTTTATCGTCGGGGGGCAGTAGGGAGCAGTTCTTC.

This clonotype is medium-sized by share. V and J are TRBV11-2 and TRBJ2-4, with 7 bases fitting TRBD2. The CDR3 loop spans 15 amino acids. J was trimmed by 6 bases and V by 0 bases; bases with no gene match: 5. The V gene's germline CDR1 is SGHAT and CDR2 FQNNGV. The DNA for the CDR3 is TGTGCCAGCAGCTTAGATCCGGGGAGGGCAAACATTCAGTACTTC. This translates into CASSLDPGRANIQYF.

This clonotype was recorded many times. The chain combines TRBV7-2 with TRBJ2-1; 13 nucleotides line up with TRBD2. Germline V gene lookup returns CDR1 SGHTA and CDR2 FQGNSA. V shed 5 bases and J 5 bases; nucleotides not matched to a gene: 12. The CDR3 covers 18 residues. The DNA for the CDR3 is TGTGCCAGCAGCAAAAGGACTAGCGGGGGACTCCTGGACAATGAGCAGTTCTTC. As protein: CASSKRTSGGLLDNEQFF.

This clonotype came up many times. The V gene is TRBV5-1, the J gene TRBJ2-1; D may be TRBD2 (6 bases). Trimming took off 8 bases at V and 5 bases at J, with 23 bases between the two ends. CDR1 is SGHRS, CDR2 YFSETQ, per germline. This CDR3 has 16 residues. CDR3 in amino acids: CASQTVGGSLNNEQFF. The CDR3 DNA is TGCGCCAGTCAGACCGTCGGGGGATCCCTCAACAATGAGCAGTTCTTC.

There are a few counts of this clonotype. The rearrangement joins TRBV20-1 to TRBJ2-7; D is uncertain. With 3 bases removed from V and 4 bases from J, the gap between germline ends came to 10 bases. The V gene's germline CDR1 is DFQATT and CDR2 SNEGSKA (reference sequence). This CDR3 region has 12 residues. The CDR3 region has the DNA TGCAGTGCTAGTACTGGGTCTTACGAGCAGTACTTC. It specifies CSASTGSYEQYF.

This clonotype was counted ten times or more. DNA for the CDR3: TGTGCCAGCAGCTTGGGTGCCCTTGCAACTAATGAAAAACTGTTTTTT. Translation gives CASSLGALATNEKLFF. The rearrangement links TRBV5-8 to TRBJ1-4; D uncertain. CDR3 size: 16 residues. V dropped 0 bases and J dropped 0 bases, with 9 bases sitting between them. CDR1 and CDR2 (germline): SGHTS, YDEGEE.

By share of the sample, this clonotype is medium-sized (0.01 to 0.1%). The chain joins TRBV7-9 to TRBJ1-1, with a tentative D call TRBD1 (5 bases). The CDR3 loop spans 15 amino acids. CDR1 is SEHNR and CDR2 is FQNEAQ in the germline V gene (reference sequence). Between the trimmed V and J ends, which lost 2 bases and 1 base, there was a span of 11 bases. CDR3 nucleotide sequence: TGTGCCAGCAGCTTAATCCAGGGCCCGAACACTGAAGCTTTCTTT. It specifies CASSLIQGPNTEAFF.

J is TRBJ2-1 and V is TRBV9; the D gene is possibly TRBD1 (6 bases). The V gene's germline CDR1 is SGDLS and CDR2 YYNGEE. V was shortened by 4 bases and J by 8 bases, with 19 bases between the two germline ends. The CDR3 totals 15 residues. CDR3 bases: TGTGCCAGCAGCCCCTGGGACAACCCGGGCGATGAGCAGTTCTTC. It yields the protein CASSPWDNPGDEQFF.

Many counts were recorded for this clonotype. This chain joins TRBV20-1 and TRBJ2-3; D could derive from TRBD1 or TRBD2 (5 bases each). V was pared by 6 bases and J by 4 bases, with 17 bases between. Germline assignment: CDR1 DFQATT and CDR2 SNEGSKA (reference sequence). The CDR3 contains 14 residues. This CDR3 reads CSATGTHKADTQYF. CDR3 nucleotides: TGCAGTGCAACCGGGACCCACAAGGCAGATACGCAGTATTTT.

This clonotype is judged medium-sized. This sequence joins TRBV5-1 and TRBJ2-5, with 8 nucleotides matching TRBD2. This CDR3 has 14 amino acids. The trim removed 0 bases at V and 4 bases at J, leaving 2 bases unmatched. Germline V gene data show CDR1 as SGHRS and CDR2 as YFSETQ. The CDR3 region has the DNA TGCGCCAGCAGCTTGGGTACTAGCGGAGAGACCCAGTACTTC. Protein sequence: CASSLGTSGETQYF.

This clonotype occurred a few times. The chain joins TRBV20-1 to TRBJ2-2; D is perhaps TRBD2 (5 bases). Germline CDR1 reads DFQATT; CDR2 reads SNEGSKA (reference sequence). Trimming took off 3 bases at V and 1 base at J, with 9 bases between the two ends. The CDR3 has 14 residues. Written as DNA, the CDR3 is TGCAGTGCTAGGGACTTCCAGAACACCGGGGAGCTGTTTTTT. Translation gives CSARDFQNTGELFF.

This clonotype has ten or more counts. The chain has TRBV4-2 and TRBJ2-5; D remains unclear. The germline V gene has CDR1 LGHNA and CDR2 YNFKEQ. The CDR3 extends over 15 amino acids. V lost 4 bases to trimming and J lost 5 bases, with 17 bases between them. This CDR3 is CASSRRSQVTETQYF. As DNA, the CDR3 is TGTGCCAGCAGCCGAAGATCTCAGGTTACGGAGACCCAGTACTTC.

The rearrangement uses TRBV27 and TRBJ2-7; the D call may be TRBD1 or TRBD2 (5 bases each). V shed 3 bases and J shed 4 bases, with 13 bases lying between them. The V gene's germline CDR1 is MNHEY and CDR2 SMNVEV (reference sequence). The CDR3 consists of 14 residues. The CDR3, as DNA: TGTGCCAGCAGTTTTAGAGGGGCGGGTTACGAGCAGTACTTC. This gives the protein CASSFRGAGYEQYF.

This clonotype counts as medium-sized. This chain connects TRBV21-1 to TRBJ1-5; the table's D call, TRBD1, has no DNA check behind it. TRBV21-1 is a listed pseudogene. There are 16 residues in the CDR3. The CDR3 protein is CASSKARRTVNQPQHF. CDR3 in DNA: TGTGCCAGCAGCAAAGCGCGCCGGACAGTAAATCAGCCCCAGCATTTT.